Detailed here is one T cell receptor beta chain. Assay: immunoSEQ multiplex PCR; the TCRdb copy retains only in-frame clones and omits some. Here the sample spans more than 65,000 clones, approximately 90% being singletons. This entry comes from a study of T cells after somatic rescue of genetic block. The CDR3 spans 12 residues. Germline CDR1 reads LNHDA; CDR2 reads SQIVND (reference sequence). V was cut by 4 bases and J by 4 bases, with 7 bases left in between. The genes are TRBV19 and TRBJ2-5, with unresolved D. Sample: peripheral blood mononuclear cells (PBMCs). The sequence was collected from a man aged 25-40 years. The CDR3 sequence: CASSSEGETQYF. CDR3 nucleotide sequence: TGTGCCAGTAGTAGTGAAGGAGAGACCCAGTACTTC. Together with reference TRBV19 and TRBJ2-5, the CDR3 gives the full variable domain: DGGITQSPKYLFRKEGQNVTLSCEQNLNHDAMYWYRQDPGQGLRLIYYSQIVNDFQKGDIAEGYSVSREKKESFPLTVTSAQKNPTAFYLCASSSEGETQYFGPGTRLLVL.